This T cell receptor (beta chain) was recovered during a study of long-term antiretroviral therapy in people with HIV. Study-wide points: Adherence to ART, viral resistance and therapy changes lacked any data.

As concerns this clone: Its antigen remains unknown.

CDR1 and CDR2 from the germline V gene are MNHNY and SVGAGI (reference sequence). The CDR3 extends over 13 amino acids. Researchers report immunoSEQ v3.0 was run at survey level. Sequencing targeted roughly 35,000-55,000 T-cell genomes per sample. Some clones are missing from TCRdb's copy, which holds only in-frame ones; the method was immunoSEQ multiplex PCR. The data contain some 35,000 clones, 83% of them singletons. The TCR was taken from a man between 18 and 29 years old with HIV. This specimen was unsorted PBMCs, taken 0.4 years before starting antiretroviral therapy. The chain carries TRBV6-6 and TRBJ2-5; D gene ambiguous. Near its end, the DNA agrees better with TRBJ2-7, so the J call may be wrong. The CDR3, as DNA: TGTGCCAGCAGTAAACAGAGCTCCTACGAGCAGTACTTC. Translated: CASSKQSSYEQYF.